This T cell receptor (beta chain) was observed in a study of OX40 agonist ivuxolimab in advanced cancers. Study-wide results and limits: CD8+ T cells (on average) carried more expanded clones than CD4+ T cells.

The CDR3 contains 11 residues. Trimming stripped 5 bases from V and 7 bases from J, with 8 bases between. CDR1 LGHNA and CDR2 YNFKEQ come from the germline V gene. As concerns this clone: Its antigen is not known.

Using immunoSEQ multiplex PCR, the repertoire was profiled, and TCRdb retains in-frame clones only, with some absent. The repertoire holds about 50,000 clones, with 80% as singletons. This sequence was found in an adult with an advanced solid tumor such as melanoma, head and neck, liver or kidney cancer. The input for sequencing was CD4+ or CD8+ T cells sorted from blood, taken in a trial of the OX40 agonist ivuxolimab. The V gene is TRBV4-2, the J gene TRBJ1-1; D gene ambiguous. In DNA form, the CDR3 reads TGTGCCAGCAGCGGGCGGAGTGAAGCTTTCTTT. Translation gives CASSGRSEAFF.